This paragraph covers one T cell receptor beta chain sequence. The target antigen is unknown. This sample was taken from a study of T-cell memory formation after mild COVID-19. Overall study context: Clusters were largely donor specific. Study-level points and caveats: Some responding clones appeared in pre-infection memory, suggesting cross-reactive memory joined.

TCRdb analysed the 5' RACE reads with MiXCR anew, one entry per CDR3 protein. Among 120,000 or so distinct CDR3 sequences listed, about 5.9% were seen once. This sequence was found in an adult woman who had mild COVID-19 (a few samples of this study predate the infection). Cell type and time point are not known. Sequencing used PBMCs or a T cell subset sorted from them (not recorded which).

The CDR3 coding sequence is TGTGCCAGCAGTACAGGGGATACGCAGTATTTT. It is translated as CASSTGDTQYF. This chain joins TRBV12-3 or TRBV12-4 and TRBJ2-3; TRBD1 might be the D (6 bases). V was shortened by 5 bases and J by 6 bases, with 6 bases between the two germline ends. The CDR3 spans 11 residues.